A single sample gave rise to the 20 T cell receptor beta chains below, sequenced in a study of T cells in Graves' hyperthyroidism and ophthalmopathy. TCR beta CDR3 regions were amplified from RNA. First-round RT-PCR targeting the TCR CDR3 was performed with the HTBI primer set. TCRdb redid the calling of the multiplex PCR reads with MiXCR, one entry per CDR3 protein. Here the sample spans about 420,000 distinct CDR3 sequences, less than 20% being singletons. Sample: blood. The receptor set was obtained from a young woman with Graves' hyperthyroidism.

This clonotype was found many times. CDR3 residues: CASSDDQRLATNEKLFF. The DNA for the CDR3 is TGTGCCAGCAGTGACGACCAACGCCTCGCAACTAATGAAAAACTGTTTTTT. The chain joins TRBV2 to TRBJ1-4; D unresolved. Germline values: CDR1 SNHLY, CDR2 FYNNEI. This CDR3 has 17 amino acids. Trimming took 3 bases from V and 0 from J, leaving 14 bases between them. The full variable domain, with the rest looked up from reference TRBV2 and TRBJ1-4, is EPEVTQTPSHQVTQMGQEVILRCVPISNHLYFYWYRQILGQKVEFLVSFYNNEISEKSEIFDDQFSVERPDGSNFTLKIRSTKLEDSAMYFCASSDDQRLATNEKLFFGSGTQLSVL.

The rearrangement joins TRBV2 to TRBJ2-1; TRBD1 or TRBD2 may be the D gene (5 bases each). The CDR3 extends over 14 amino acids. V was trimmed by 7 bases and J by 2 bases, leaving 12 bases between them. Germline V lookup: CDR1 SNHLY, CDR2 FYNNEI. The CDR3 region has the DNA TGTGCCAGCACCGGGACCCTCGCCTACAATGAGCAGTTCTTC. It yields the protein CASTGTLAYNEQFF.

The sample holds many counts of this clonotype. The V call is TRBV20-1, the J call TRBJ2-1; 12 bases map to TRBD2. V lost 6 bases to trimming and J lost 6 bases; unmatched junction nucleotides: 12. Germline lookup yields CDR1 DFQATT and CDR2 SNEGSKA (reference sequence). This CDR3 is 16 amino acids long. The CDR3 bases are TGCAGTGCCTACACCCCCCTAGCGGGAGGGGGCAATGAGCAGTTCTTC. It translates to CSAYTPLAGGGNEQFF.

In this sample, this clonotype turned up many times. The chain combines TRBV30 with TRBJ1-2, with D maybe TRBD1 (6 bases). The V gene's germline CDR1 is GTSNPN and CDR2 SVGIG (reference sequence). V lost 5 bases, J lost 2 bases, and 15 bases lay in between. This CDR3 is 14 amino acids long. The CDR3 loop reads CAWSRRGANYGYTF. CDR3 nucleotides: TGTGCCTGGTCCCGCCGGGGGGCCAACTATGGCTACACCTTC.

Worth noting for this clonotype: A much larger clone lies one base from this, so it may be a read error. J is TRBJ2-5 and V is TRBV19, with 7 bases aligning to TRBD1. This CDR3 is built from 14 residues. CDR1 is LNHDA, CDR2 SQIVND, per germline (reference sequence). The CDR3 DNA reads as TGTGCCAGTAGTATCTGGGACAGCCAAGGGACCCAGTACTTC. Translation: CASSIWDSQGTQYF.

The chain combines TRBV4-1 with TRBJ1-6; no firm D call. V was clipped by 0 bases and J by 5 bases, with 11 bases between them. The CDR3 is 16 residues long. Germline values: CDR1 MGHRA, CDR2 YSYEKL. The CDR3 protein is CASSQEFRPNNSPLHF. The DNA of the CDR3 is TGCGCCAGCAGCCAAGAGTTCCGCCCTAATAATTCACCCCTCCACTTT.

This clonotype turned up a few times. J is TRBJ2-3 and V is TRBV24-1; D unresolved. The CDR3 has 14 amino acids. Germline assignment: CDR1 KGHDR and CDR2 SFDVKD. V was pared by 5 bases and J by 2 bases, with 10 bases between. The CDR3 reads CATSGEPYTDTQYF. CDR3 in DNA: TGTGCCACCAGTGGAGAGCCTTACACAGATACGCAGTATTTT.

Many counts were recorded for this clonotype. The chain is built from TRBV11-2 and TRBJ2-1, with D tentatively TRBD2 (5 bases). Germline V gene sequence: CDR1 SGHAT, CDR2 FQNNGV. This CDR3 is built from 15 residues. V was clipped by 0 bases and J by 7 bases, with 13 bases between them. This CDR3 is CASSLEYPSGNEQFF. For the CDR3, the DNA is TGTGCCAGCAGCTTAGAATACCCCTCGGGGAATGAGCAGTTCTTC. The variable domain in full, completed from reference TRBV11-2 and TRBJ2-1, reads EAGVAQSPRYKIIEKRQSVAFWCNPISGHATLYWYQQILGQGPKLLIQFQNNGVVDDSQLPKDRFSAERLKGVDSTLKIQPAKLEDSAVYLCASSLEYPSGNEQFFGPGTRLTVL.

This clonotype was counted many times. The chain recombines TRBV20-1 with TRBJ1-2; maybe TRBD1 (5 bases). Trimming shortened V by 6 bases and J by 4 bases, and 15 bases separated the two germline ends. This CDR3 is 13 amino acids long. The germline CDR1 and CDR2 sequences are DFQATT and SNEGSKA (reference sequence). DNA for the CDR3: TGCAGTGCCCAGGAGGGGACTACCTATGGCTACACCTTC. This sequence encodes CSAQEGTTYGYTF.

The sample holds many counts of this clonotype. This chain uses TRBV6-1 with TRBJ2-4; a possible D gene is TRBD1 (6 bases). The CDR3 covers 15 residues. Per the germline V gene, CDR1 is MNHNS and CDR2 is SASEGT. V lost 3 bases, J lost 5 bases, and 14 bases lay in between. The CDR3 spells CASSDQGMGENIQYF. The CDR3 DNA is TGTGCCAGCAGTGATCAGGGGATGGGCGAAAACATTCAGTACTTC.

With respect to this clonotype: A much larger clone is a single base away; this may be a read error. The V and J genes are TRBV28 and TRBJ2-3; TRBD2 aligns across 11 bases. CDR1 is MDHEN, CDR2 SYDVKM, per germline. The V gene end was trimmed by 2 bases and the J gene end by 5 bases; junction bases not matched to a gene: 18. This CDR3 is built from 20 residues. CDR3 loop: CASSLGLRGPSGGTRDTQYF. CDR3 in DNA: TGTGCCAGCAGTTTAGGGCTAAGGGGCCCTAGCGGGGGGACAAGAGATACGCAGTATTTT.

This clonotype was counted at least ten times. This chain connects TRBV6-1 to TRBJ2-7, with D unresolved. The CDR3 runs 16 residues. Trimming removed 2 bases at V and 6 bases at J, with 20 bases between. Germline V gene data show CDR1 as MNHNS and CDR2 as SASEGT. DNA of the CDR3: TGTGCCAGCAGTGAACGGGTCAGCCTGGCAGGTGGCGAGCAGTACTTC. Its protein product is CASSERVSLAGGEQYF.

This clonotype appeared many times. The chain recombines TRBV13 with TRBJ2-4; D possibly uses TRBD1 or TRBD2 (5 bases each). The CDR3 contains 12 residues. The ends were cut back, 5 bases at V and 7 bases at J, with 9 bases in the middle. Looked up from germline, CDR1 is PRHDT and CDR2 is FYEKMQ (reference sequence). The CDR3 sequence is CASSRWGNIQYF. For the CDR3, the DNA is TGTGCCAGCAGCAGGTGGGGGAACATTCAGTACTTC. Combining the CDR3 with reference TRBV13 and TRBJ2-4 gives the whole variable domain AAGVIQSPRHLIKEKRETATLKCYPIPRHDTVYWYQQGPGQDPQFLISFYEKMQSDKGSIPDRFSAQQFSDYHSELNMSSLELGDSALYFCASSRWGNIQYFGAGTRLSVL.

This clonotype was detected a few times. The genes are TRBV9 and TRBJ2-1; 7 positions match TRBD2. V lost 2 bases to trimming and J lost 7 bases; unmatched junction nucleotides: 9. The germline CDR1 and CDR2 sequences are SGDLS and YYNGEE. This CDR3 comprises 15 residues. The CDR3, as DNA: TGTGCCAGCAGCGTCGGAGGCAGCGGGGAGAATGAGCAGTTCTTC. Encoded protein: CASSVGGSGENEQFF.

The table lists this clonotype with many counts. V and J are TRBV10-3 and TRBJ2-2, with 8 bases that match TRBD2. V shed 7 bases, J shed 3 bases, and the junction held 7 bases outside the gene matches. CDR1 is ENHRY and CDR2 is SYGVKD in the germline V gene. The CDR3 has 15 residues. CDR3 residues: CAIKTGGPDTGELFF. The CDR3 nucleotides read TGTGCCATCAAAACGGGAGGGCCGGACACCGGGGAGCTGTTTTTT.

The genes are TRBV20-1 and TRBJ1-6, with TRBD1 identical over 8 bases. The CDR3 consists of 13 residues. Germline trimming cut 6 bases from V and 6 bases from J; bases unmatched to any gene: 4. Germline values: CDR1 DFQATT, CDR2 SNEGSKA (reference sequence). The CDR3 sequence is CSARTGSNSPLHF. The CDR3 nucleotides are TGCAGTGCACGGACAGGGAGTAATTCACCCCTCCACTTT.

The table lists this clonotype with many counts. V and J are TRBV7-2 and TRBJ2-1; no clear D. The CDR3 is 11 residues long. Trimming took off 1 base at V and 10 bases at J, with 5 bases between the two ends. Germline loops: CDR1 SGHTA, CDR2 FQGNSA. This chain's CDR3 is CASSLDREQFF. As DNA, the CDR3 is TGTGCCAGCAGCTTAGACCGCGAGCAGTTCTTC.

CDR3 region: CASSLVGGSAGVRGYTF. CDR3 coding DNA: TGTGCCAGCAGCTTAGTAGGGGGGTCGGCGGGGGTGCGTGGCTACACCTTC. The chain joins TRBV7-2 to TRBJ1-2; the D gene is possibly TRBD1 (6 bases). Trimming left V 1 base short and J 7 bases short, with 22 bases between. The germline CDR1 and CDR2 sequences are SGHTA and FQGNSA. The CDR3 spans 17 residues.

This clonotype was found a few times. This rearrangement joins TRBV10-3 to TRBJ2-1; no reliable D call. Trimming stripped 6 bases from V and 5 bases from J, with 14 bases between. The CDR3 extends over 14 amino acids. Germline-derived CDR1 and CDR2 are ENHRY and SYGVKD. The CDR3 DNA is TGTGCCATCAGCCAACTTCTAGAGCACAATGAGCAGTTCTTC. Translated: CAISQLLEHNEQFF.

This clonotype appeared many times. CDR3 in amino acids: CATSDSDRVVSNEQFF. The CDR3 nucleotides read TGTGCCACCAGTGATTCGGACAGGGTGGTAAGCAATGAGCAGTTCTTC. The chain recombines TRBV24-1 with TRBJ2-1; 8 bases are a match to TRBD1. The CDR3 totals 16 residues. V shed 2 bases and J 6 bases; nucleotides not matched to a gene: 8. Germline V lookup: CDR1 KGHDR, CDR2 SFDVKD.